Below, one T cell receptor beta chain is given with its context. Trimming cost V 5 bases and J 5 bases; bases outside gene matches: 5. The CDR3 loop spans 12 amino acids. Germline V CDR1 and CDR2: SQVTM, ANQGSEA. The sample originates from a study of blood T cell repertoires in COVID-19. Across the whole study: The samples span acute and convalescent COVID-19 from the United States, Italy and Spain. The analysed material was cDNA or gDNA that came from T cells, B-cell-depleted T cells, or PBMCs.

The authors' processing: Estimation of nucleated cell counts relied on the amplification of reference gene primers. The protocol was immunoSEQ multiplex PCR, while the TCRdb copy is restricted to in-frame clones and leaves out a portion. V, J and clone size are taken as reported in that table, and D and trimming were inferred from the DNA itself. The data hold under 130,000 clones, with approximately 80% observed a single time. Sequenced: peripheral blood. This chain connects TRBV29-1 to TRBJ2-5, with TRBD2 matching over 7 bases. This TCR was recovered from a woman over 75 with acute or convalescent COVID-19. This chain's CDR3 is CSVWAGDETQYF. The CDR3 DNA reads TGCAGCGTTTGGGCGGGAGACGAGACCCAGTACTTC.